The 2 T cell receptor beta chains below come from one sample, sequenced in a study of blood T cell dynamics during melanoma immunotherapy. Time point reported: week 3, after first cycle of checkpoint inhibitor. Repertoires were generated with immunoSEQ multiplex PCR, while TCRdb's copy carries only in-frame clones and drops some. The data contain fewer than 20,000 clones, 94% of them singletons. The source material was effector memory CD8+ T cells from blood, sampled from a patient treated with checkpoint blockade. Source of these receptors: a human donor with melanoma.

The CDR3 DNA reads as TGCGCCAGCAGGGCCAGTTACTACGAGCAGTACTTC. It yields the protein CASRASYYEQYF. The V gene is TRBV5-1, the J gene TRBJ2-7; D not certain. The CDR3 sequence is 12 residues long. Trimming pared 5 bases from V and 3 bases from J, leaving 9 bases between. Germline V CDR1 and CDR2: SGHRS, YFSETQ.

There are a few counts of this clone. The V call is TRBV28, the J call TRBJ2-7; a possible D gene is TRBD2 (5 bases). V was shortened by 6 bases and J by 6 bases, with 12 bases between the two germline ends. This CDR3 spans 12 amino acids. CDR1 and CDR2 from the germline V gene are MDHEN and SYDVKM. The CDR3, as DNA: TGTGCCAGCAGCCCCGGACTCTTCGAGCAGTACTTC. It is translated as CASSPGLFEQYF.